There are many counts of the clone carrying this TCR beta chain. No antigen is known for it. The data derive from a study of CD8 T cells in ankylosing spondylitis. This CDR3 has 13 residues. Trimming cost V 7 bases and J 4 bases; bases outside gene matches: 3. Per the germline V gene, CDR1 is SQVTM and CDR2 is ANQGSEA. TCRdb passed the 5' RACE reads through MiXCR, listing each CDR3 protein once. Counted here are some 220,000 distinct CDR3 sequences, about 7.3% occurring once; the ten biggest clones make up 14%. Study-wide results and caveats: A TCR beta motif of 8 or 9 highly homologous variants appeared characteristic of ankylosing spondylitis blood.

The sequenced material came from blood, either unsorted or a sorted T cell fraction (not recorded which). This chain connects TRBV29-1 to TRBJ2-2; 10 bases agree with TRBD1. This clonotype originated in a male donor with ankylosing spondylitis. CDR3 loop: CSARTGGTGELFF. DNA of the CDR3: TGCAGCGCAAGGACAGGGGGCACCGGGGAGCTGTTTTTT.